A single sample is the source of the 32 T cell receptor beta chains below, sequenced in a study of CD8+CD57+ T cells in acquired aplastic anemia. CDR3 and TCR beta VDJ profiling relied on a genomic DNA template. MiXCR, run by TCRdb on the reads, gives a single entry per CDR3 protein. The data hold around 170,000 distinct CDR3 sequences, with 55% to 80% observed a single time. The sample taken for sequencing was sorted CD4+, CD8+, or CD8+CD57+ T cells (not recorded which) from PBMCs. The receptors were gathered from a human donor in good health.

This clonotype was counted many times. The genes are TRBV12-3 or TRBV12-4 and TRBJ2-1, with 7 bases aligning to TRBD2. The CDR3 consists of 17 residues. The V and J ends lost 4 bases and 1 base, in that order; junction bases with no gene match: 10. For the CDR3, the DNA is TGTGCCAGCAGTTATGGTAGTGGCGGGAGTTCCTACAATGAGCAGTTCTTC. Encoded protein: CASSYGSGGSSYNEQFF.

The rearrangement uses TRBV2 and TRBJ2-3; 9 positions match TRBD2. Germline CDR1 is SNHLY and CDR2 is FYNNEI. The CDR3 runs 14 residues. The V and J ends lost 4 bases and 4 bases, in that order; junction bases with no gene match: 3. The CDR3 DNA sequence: TGTGCCAGCAGTGCTAGCGGGGTGGCAGATACGCAGTATTTT. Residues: CASSASGVADTQYF.

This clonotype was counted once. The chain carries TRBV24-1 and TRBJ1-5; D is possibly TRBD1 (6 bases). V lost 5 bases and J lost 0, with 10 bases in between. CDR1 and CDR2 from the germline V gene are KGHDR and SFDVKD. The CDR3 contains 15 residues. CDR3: CATSAGQNSNQPQHF. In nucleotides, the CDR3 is TGTGCCACCAGTGCAGGACAGAATAGCAATCAGCCCCAGCATTTT.

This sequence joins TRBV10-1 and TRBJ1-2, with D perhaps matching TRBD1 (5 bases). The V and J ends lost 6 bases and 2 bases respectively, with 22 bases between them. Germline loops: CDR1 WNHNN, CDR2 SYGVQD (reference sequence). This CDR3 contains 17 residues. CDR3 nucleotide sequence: TGCGCCAGCAGAAATCTACAGGAAGAATCGGGGAACTATGGCTACACCTTC. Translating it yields CASRNLQEESGNYGYTF.

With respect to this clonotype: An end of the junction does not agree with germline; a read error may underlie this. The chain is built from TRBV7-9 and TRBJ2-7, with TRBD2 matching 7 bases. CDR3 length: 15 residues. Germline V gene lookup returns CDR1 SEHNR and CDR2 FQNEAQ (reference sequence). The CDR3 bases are TGTACCAGCAGCGTCACCCGGGACGGGGACTACGAGCTGTACTTC. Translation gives CTSSVTRDGDYELYF.

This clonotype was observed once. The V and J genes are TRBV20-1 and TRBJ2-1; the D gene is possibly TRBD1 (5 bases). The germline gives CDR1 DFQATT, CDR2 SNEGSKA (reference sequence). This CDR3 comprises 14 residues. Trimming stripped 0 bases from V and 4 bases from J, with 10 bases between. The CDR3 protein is CSARDQGSYNEQFF. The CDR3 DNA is TGCAGTGCTAGAGACCAGGGTTCATACAATGAGCAGTTCTTC.

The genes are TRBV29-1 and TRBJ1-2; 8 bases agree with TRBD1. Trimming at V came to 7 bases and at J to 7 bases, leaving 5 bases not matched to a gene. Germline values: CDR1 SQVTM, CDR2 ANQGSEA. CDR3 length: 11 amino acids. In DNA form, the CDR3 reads TGCAGCGCCTTGACAGGGGTTGGCTACACCTTC. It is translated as CSALTGVGYTF.

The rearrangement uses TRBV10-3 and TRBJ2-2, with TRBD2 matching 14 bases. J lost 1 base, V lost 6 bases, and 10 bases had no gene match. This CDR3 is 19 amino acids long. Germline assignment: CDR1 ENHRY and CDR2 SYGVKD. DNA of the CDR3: TGTGCCATCAGCGCCCGACTAGCGGGAGGGCACCTGAACACCGGGGAGCTGTTTTTT. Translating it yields CAISARLAGGHLNTGELFF.

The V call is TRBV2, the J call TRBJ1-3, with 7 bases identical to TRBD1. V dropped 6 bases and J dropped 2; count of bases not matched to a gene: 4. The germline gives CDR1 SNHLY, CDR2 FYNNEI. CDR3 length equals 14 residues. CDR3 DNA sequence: TGTGCCAGCAGAGCTACAGGGGCTGGAAACACCATATATTTT. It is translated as CASRATGAGNTIYF.

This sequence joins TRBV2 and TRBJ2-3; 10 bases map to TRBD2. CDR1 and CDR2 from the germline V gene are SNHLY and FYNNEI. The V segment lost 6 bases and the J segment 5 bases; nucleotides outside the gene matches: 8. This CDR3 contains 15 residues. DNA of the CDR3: TGTGCCAGCAGCCCTAGCGGGGGCCGAGAAGATACGCAGTATTTT. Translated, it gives CASSPSGGREDTQYF.

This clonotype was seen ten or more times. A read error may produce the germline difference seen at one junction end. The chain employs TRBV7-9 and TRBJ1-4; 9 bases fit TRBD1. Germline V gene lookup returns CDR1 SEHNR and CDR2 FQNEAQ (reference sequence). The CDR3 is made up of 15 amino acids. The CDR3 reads CASSIAGQGFEKLFF. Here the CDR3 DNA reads TGTGCTAGCAGTATTGCCGGACAGGGGTTTGAAAAACTGTTTTTT.

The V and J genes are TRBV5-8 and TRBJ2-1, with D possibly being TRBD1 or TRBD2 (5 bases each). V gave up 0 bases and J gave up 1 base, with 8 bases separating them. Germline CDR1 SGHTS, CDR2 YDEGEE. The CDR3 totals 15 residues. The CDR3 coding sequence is TGTGCCAGCAGCTTGGAGTGGGGGTCCTACAATGAGCAGTTCTTC. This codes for CASSLEWGSYNEQFF.

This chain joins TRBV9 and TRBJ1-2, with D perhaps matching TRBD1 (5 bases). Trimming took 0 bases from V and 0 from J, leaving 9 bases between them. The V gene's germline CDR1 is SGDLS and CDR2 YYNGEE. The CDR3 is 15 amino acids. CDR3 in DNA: TGTGCCAGCAGCGTAGACAGGAACGCTAACTATGGCTACACCTTC. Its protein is CASSVDRNANYGYTF.

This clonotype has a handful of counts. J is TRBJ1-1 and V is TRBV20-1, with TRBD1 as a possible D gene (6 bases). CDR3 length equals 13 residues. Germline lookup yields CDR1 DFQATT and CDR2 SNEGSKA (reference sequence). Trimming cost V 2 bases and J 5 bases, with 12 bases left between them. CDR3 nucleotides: TGCAGTGCTAGATCGGGGGCGGGTACTGAAGCTTTCTTT. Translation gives CSARSGAGTEAFF.

CDR3 protein: CASSPQVGPGNTIYF. The CDR3 bases are TGTGCCAGCAGCCCTCAAGTTGGTCCTGGAAACACCATATATTTT. The V gene is TRBV7-9, the J gene TRBJ1-3; D gene unclear. The CDR3 consists of 15 residues. Germline values: CDR1 SEHNR, CDR2 FQNEAQ (reference sequence). Trimming pared 5 bases from V and 2 bases from J, leaving 13 bases between. The whole variable domain, remainder taken from reference TRBV7-9 and TRBJ1-3, is DTGVSQNPRHKITKRGQNVTFRCDPISEHNRLYWYRQTLGQGPEFLTYFQNEAQLEKSRLLSDRFSAERPKGSFSTLEIQRTEQGDSAMYLCASSPQVGPGNTIYFGEGSWLTVV.

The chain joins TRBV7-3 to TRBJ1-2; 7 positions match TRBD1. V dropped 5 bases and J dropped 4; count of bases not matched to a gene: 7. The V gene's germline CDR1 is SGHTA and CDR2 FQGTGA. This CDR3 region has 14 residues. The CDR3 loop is CASSPRGDSYGYTF. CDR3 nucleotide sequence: TGTGCCAGCAGCCCCAGGGGGGACAGCTATGGCTACACCTTC.

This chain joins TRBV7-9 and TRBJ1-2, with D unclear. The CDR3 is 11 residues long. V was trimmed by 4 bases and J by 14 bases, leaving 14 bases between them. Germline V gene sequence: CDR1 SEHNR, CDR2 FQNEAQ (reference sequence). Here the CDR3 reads CASSSSTDCTF. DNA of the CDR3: TGTGCCAGCAGCTCCTCCACTGACTGTACCTTC.

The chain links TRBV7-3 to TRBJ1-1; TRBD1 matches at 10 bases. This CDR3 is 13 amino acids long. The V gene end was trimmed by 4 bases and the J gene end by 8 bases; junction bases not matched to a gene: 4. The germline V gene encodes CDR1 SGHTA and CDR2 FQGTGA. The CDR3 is CASSSTTGGEAFF. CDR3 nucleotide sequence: TGTGCCAGCAGCTCGACGACAGGGGGCGAAGCTTTCTTT.

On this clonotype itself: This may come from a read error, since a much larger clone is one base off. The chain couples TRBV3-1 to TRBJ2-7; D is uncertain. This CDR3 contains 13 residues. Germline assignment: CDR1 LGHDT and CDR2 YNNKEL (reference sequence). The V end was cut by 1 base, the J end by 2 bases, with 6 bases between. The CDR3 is CASSQVSAYEQYF. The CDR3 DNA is TGTGCCAGCAGCCAAGTGTCAGCCTACGAGCAGTACTTC.

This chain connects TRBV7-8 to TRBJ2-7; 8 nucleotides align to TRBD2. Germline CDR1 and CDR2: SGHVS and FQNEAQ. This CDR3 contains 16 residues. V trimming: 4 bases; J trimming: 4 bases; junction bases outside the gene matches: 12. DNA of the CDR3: TGTGCCAGCAGCTCCCCCCCGTGGCGGGGGGAGTACGAGCAGTACTTC. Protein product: CASSSPPWRGEYEQYF.

CDR3 coding DNA: TGTGCCAGCACTCGGCAAGATGGCTACGAGCAGTACTTC. As protein: CASTRQDGYEQYF. This chain links TRBV2 with TRBJ2-7, with unresolved D. In germline, CDR1 is SNHLY, CDR2 FYNNEI. The V end was cut by 7 bases, the J end by 3 bases, with 13 bases between. CDR3 size: 13 residues.

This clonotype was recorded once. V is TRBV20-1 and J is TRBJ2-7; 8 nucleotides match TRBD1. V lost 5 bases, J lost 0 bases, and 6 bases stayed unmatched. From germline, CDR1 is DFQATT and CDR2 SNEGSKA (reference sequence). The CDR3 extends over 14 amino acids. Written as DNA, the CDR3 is TGCAGTGCTTTGGGACAGGAAATCTCCTACGAGCAGTACTTC. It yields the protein CSALGQEISYEQYF.

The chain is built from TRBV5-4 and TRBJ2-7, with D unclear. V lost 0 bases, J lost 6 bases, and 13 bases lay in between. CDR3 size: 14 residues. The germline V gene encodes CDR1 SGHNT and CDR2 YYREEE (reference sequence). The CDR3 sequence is CASSLEAVQVEQYF. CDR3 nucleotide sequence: TGTGCCAGCAGCTTGGAGGCGGTACAAGTCGAGCAGTACTTC. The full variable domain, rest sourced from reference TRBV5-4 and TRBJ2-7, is ETGVTQSPTHLIKTRGQQVTLRCSSQSGHNTVSWYQQALGQGPQFIFQYYREEENGRGNFPPRFSGLQFPNYSSELNVNALELDDSALYLCASSLEAVQVEQYFGPGTRLTVT.

The CDR3 region is CASGSAGGLDEQFF. The CDR3 region has the DNA TGTGCCAGCGGCTCAGCGGGGGGGCTAGATGAGCAGTTCTTC. The V call is TRBV7-2, the J call TRBJ2-1; 10 nucleotides align to TRBD2. The ends lost 8 bases at V and 8 bases at J; junction bases unmatched: 9. Germline V gene sequence: CDR1 SGHTA, CDR2 FQGNSA. The CDR3 sequence is 14 residues long. Full variable domain (rest looked up from reference TRBV7-2 and TRBJ2-1): GAGVSQSPSNKVTEKGKDVELRCDPISGHTALYWYRQSLGQGLEFLIYFQGNSAPDKSGLPSDRFSAERTGGSVSTLTIQRTQQEDSAVYLCASGSAGGLDEQFFGPGTRLTVL.

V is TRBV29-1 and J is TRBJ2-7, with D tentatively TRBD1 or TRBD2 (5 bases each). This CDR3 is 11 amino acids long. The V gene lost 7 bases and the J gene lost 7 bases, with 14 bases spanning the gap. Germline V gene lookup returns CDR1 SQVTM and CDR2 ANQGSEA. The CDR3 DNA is TGCAGCGCTCTCGGGGCTTGGGAGCAGTACTTC. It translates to CSALGAWEQYF.

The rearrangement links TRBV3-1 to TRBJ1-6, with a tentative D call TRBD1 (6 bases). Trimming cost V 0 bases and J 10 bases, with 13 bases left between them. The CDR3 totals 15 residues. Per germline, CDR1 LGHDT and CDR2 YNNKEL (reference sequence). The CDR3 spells CASSQDSTGRSPLHF. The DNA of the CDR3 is TGTGCCAGCAGCCAAGATAGTACAGGGCGCTCACCCCTCCACTTT.

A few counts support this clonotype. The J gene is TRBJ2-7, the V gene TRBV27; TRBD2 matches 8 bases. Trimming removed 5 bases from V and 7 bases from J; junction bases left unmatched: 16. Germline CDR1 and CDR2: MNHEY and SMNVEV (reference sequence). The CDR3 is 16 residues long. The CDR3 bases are TGTGCCAGCAGTCCTCCGCGGGCCGCTAGCGGGCGAGAGCAGTACTTC. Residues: CASSPPRAASGREQYF.

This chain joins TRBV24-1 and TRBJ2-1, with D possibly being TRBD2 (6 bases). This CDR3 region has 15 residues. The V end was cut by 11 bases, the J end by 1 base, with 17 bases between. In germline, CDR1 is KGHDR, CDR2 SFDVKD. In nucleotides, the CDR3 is TGTGCCAGCAGCGTCAGGCTAGCGTCCTACAATGAGCAGTTCTTC. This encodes CASSVRLASYNEQFF.

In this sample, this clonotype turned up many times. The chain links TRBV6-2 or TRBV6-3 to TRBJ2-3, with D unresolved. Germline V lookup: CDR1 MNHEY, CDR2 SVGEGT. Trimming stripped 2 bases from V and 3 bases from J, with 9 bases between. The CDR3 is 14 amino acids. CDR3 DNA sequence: TGTGCCAGCAGTTACGTTTTGCAAACAGATACGCAGTATTTT. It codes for CASSYVLQTDTQYF.

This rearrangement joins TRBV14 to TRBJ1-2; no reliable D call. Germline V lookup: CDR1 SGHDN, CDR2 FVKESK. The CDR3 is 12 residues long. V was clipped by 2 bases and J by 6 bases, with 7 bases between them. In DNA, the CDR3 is TGTGCCAGCAGCCAAATGCAGGATGGCTACACCTTC. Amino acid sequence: CASSQMQDGYTF.

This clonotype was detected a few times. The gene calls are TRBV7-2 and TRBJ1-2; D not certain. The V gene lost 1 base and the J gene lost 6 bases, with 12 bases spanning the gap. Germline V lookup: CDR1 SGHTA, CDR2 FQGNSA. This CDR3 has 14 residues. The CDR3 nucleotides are TGTGCCAGCAGCTTAGGATCTCGGGGAAATGGCTACACCTTC. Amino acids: CASSLGSRGNGYTF.

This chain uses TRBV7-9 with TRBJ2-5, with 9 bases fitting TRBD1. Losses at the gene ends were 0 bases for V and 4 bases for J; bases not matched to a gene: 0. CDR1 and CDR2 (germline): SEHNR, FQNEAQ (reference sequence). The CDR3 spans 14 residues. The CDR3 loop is CASSLATGGETQYF. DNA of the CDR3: TGTGCCAGCAGCTTAGCGACAGGGGGAGAGACCCAGTACTTC.